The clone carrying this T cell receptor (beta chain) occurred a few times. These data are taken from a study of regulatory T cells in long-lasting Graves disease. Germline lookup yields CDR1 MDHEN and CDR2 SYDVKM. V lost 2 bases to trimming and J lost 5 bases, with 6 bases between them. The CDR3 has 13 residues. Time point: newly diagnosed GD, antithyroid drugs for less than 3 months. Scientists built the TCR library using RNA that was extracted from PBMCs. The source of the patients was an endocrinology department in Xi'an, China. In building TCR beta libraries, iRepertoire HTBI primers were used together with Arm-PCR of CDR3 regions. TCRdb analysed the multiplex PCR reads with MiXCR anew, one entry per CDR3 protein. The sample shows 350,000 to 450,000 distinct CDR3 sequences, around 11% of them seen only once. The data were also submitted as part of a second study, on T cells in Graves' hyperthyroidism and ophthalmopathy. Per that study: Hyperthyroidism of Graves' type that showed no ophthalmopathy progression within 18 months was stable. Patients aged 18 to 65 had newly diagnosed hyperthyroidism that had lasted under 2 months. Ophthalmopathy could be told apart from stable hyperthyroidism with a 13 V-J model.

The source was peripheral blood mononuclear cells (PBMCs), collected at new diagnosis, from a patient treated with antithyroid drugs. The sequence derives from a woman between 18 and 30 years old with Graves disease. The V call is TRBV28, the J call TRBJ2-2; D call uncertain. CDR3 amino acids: CASSLELTGELFF. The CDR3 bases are TGTGCCAGCAGTTTAGAATTAACCGGGGAGCTGTTTTTT.